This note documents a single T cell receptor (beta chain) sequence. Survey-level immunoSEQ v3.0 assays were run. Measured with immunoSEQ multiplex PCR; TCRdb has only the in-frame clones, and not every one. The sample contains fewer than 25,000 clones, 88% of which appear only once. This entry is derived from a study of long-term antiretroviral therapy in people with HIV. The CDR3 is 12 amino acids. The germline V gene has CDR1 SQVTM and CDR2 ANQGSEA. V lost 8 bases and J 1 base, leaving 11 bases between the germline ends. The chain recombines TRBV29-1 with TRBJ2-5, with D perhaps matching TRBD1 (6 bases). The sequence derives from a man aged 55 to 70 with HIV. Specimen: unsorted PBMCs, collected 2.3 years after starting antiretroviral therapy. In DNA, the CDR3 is TGCAGCACGGGGACACTCCAAGAGACCCAGTACTTC. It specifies CSTGTLQETQYF. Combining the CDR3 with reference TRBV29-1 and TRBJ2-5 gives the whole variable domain SAVISQKPSRDICQRGTSLTIQCQVDSQVTMMFWYRQQPGQSLTLIATANQGSEATYESGFVIDKFPISRPNLTFSTLTVSNMSPEDSSIYLCSTGTLQETQYFGPGTRLLVL.